These 5 T cell receptor beta chains originate from one sample sequenced in a study of T-cell reconstitution after alpha-beta-depleted transplantation in children (dated by TCRdb to 2015 to 2016). In light of the paper, this sample's treatment or condition label describes: allogeneic hematopoietic cell transplantation with graft depleted of TCRalphabeta T cells and CD19 B cells. Libraries were constructed by PCR. The sequencer listed for this sample is Illumina HiSeq 2500. TCR library preparation used molecular barcoding, with unique molecular identifiers applied to normalize quantification of the TCRbeta repertoire. TCRdb reworked the public reads: Q25 trimming with fastp, MiXCR clone assembly, productive beta chains retained. Every distinct CDR3 protein forms one entry, paired with its most common genes and DNA. Counted in this sample were around 450,000 distinct CDR3 sequences; 43% of them appeared once. The ten largest make up 27% of the sample.

The sequenced sample was PBMCs, obtained before TCRalphabeta/CD19-depleted stem cell transplant. The receptors shown here come from a girl aged 2 to 9 with aplastic anemia, due to receive a stem cell transplant.

The rearrangement links TRBV20-1 to TRBJ2-3; D possibly corresponds to TRBD1 (6 bases). V lost 4 bases to trimming and J lost 4 bases, with 12 bases between them. The CDR3 contains 13 residues. Per the germline V gene, CDR1 is DFQATT and CDR2 is SNEGSKA (reference sequence). The CDR3 coding sequence is TGCAGTGCTAAGGGCAGGGGAGCAGATACGCAGTATTTT. Translated, it gives CSAKGRGADTQYF.

This rearrangement joins TRBV20-1 to TRBJ2-1; 7 bases line up with TRBD2. The CDR3 runs to 15 residues. In germline, CDR1 is DFQATT, CDR2 SNEGSKA (reference sequence). Trimming cost V 5 bases and J 5 bases; bases outside gene matches: 12. The DNA for the CDR3 is TGCAGTGCTCAGGCCCCGGGAGGTCACGACAATGAGCAGTTCTTC. This translates into CSAQAPGGHDNEQFF.

This clonotype was observed many times. The CDR3 region is CASTSSYNEQFF. The DNA for the CDR3 is TGTGCCAGCACGAGCTCCTACAATGAGCAGTTCTTC. The chain employs TRBV27 and TRBJ2-1; D is undetermined. Trimming stripped 7 bases from V and 0 bases from J, with 4 bases between. The CDR3 totals 12 residues. In germline, CDR1 is MNHEY, CDR2 SMNVEV (reference sequence).

This clonotype occurred a few times. This chain connects TRBV6-1 to TRBJ2-7; D ambiguous. The V gene lost 2 bases and the J gene lost 3 bases, with 11 bases spanning the gap. The CDR3 loop spans 14 amino acids. Per the germline V gene, CDR1 is MNHNS and CDR2 is SASEGT. CDR3 bases: TGTGCCAGCAGTGAACTAGGCGGAATCTACGAGCAGTACTTC. Protein: CASSELGGIYEQYF.

At least ten counts were recorded for this clonotype. This chain uses TRBV7-2 with TRBJ2-5; no definite D call. The CDR3 length is 15 residues. The germline V gene has CDR1 SGHTA and CDR2 FQGNSA. V was clipped by 0 bases and J by 4 bases, with 12 bases between them. The CDR3 nucleotides are TGTGCCAGCAGCTTAGCTGGGTCTCGAGGAGAGACCCAGTACTTC. Its protein product is CASSLAGSRGETQYF.